A single sample gave rise to the 20 T cell receptor beta chains below, sequenced in a study of blood T cell repertoires in COVID-19. Only in-frame clones appear in the TCRdb table, and some are missing; sequencing was by immunoSEQ multiplex PCR. The sample shows 250,000 to 300,000 clones, over 80% of them seen only once. Sequencing was performed on peripheral blood. These receptors were taken from a man aged 55-75 years who had recovered from COVID-19.

There are a few counts of this clone. The V and J genes are TRBV19 and TRBJ1-5, with D hard to call. The germline CDR1 and CDR2 sequences are LNHDA and SQIVND (reference sequence). The V end lost 4 bases, the J end lost 4 bases, and 11 bases lay between the germline ends. The CDR3 loop spans 14 amino acids. The CDR3 here is CASSTAFGNQPQHF. As DNA, the CDR3 is TGTGCCAGTAGTACTGCCTTCGGGAATCAGCCCCAGCATTTT. The variable domain in full, with the rest retrieved from reference TRBV19 and TRBJ1-5, is DGGITQSPKYLFRKEGQNVTLSCEQNLNHDAMYWYRQDPGQGLRLIYYSQIVNDFQKGDIAEGYSVSREKKESFPLTVTSAQKNPTAFYLCASSTAFGNQPQHFGDGTRLSIL.

CDR3 amino acids: CASSQNDRGPYTF. CDR3 nucleotide sequence: TGTGCCAGCAGCCAAAACGACAGGGGCCCCTACACCTTC. The rearrangement joins TRBV6-5 to TRBJ1-2, with 8 bases that match TRBD1. Trimming took 6 bases from V and 10 from J; bases not matched to a gene: 10. CDR1 MNHEY and CDR2 SVGAGI come from the germline V gene. This CDR3 has 13 residues.

V and J are TRBV5-1 and TRBJ1-1; D is uncertain. Germline CDR1 SGHRS, CDR2 YFSETQ. The CDR3 loop spans 15 amino acids. The V end lost 0 bases, the J end lost 4 bases, and 13 bases lay between the germline ends. This CDR3 is CASSLVNVGATEAFF. Here the CDR3 DNA reads TGCGCCAGCAGCTTGGTTAATGTGGGCGCCACTGAAGCTTTCTTT.

V usage is TRBV15 and J usage is TRBJ1-3; D unclear. Deletions cut 5 bases from V and 0 bases from J, with 11 bases between. CDR3 length equals 15 residues. Looked up from germline, CDR1 is LNHNV and CDR2 is YYDKDF (reference sequence). CDR3 sequence: CATSGPIDSGNTIYF. The CDR3 DNA reads TGTGCCACCAGCGGTCCGATAGACTCTGGAAACACCATATATTTT. Together with reference TRBV15 and TRBJ1-3, the CDR3 gives the full variable domain: DAMVIQNPRYQVTQFGKPVTLSCSQTLNHNVMYWYQQKSSQAPKLLFHYYDKDFNNEADTPDNFQSRRPNTSFCFLDIRSPGLGDTAMYLCATSGPIDSGNTIYFGEGSWLTVV.

The genes are TRBV1 and TRBJ2-5; whether TRBD2, the table's D call, matches the DNA was not checked. TRBV1 is reported as a pseudogene. The CDR3 contains 13 residues. The CDR3 bases are TGCACCAGCAGCCAAGAACCGCGAGAGACCCAGTACTTC. Protein product: CTSSQEPRETQYF.

This clone was picked up one time. The chain joins TRBV19 to TRBJ2-7; TRBD2 aligns across 7 bases. CDR3 length: 14 residues. Trimming cost V 3 bases and J 2 bases; bases outside gene matches: 4. CDR1 is LNHDA, CDR2 SQIVND, per germline (reference sequence). CDR3 in amino acids: CASSMLGGAYEQYF. Here the CDR3 DNA reads TGTGCCAGTAGTATGCTGGGGGGGGCCTACGAGCAGTACTTC. The variable domain in full, with the rest retrieved from reference TRBV19 and TRBJ2-7, is DGGITQSPKYLFRKEGQNVTLSCEQNLNHDAMYWYRQDPGQGLRLIYYSQIVNDFQKGDIAEGYSVSREKKESFPLTVTSAQKNPTAFYLCASSMLGGAYEQYFGPGTRLTVT.

The chain is built from TRBV19 and TRBJ1-2, with TRBD1 as a possible D gene (6 bases). CDR1 is LNHDA, CDR2 SQIVND, per germline (reference sequence). The CDR3 loop spans 14 amino acids. The V and J ends lost 4 bases and 1 base respectively, with 10 bases between them. The CDR3 DNA reads as TGTGCCAGTAGTACTACAGGGAATAACTATGGCTACACCTTC. Translation: CASSTTGNNYGYTF.

The chain recombines TRBV20-1 with TRBJ2-3; D is perhaps TRBD1 (5 bases). The V end was cut by 3 bases, the J end by 6 bases, with 16 bases between. From germline, CDR1 is DFQATT and CDR2 SNEGSKA (reference sequence). The CDR3 spans 14 residues. The CDR3 is CSASPRQGLDTQYF. CDR3 nucleotide sequence: TGCAGTGCTAGTCCCCGCCAGGGTTTGGATACGCAGTATTTT.

V gene TRBV7-3 combines with J gene TRBJ1-1; D unresolved. V dropped 10 bases and J dropped 6 bases, with 18 bases sitting between them. CDR3 size: 13 residues. Germline V gives CDR1 SGHTA, CDR2 FQGTGA. CDR3 DNA sequence: TGTGCCAAACGGCCGGAGAAACCCTCTGAAGCTTTCTTT. It translates to CAKRPEKPSEAFF.

This rearrangement joins TRBV11-3 to TRBJ2-1; D ambiguous. This CDR3 is built from 13 residues. CDR1 is SGHNT, CDR2 YENEEA, per germline. The V gene lost 0 bases and the J gene lost 2 bases, with 2 bases spanning the gap. The CDR3 coding sequence is TGTGCCAGCAGCTTAGATACCTACAATGAGCAGTTCTTC. Translating it yields CASSLDTYNEQFF.

The rearrangement links TRBV5-1 to TRBJ1-2, with TRBD1 matching 10 bases. This CDR3 is 16 amino acids long. Per the germline V gene, CDR1 is SGHRS and CDR2 is YFSETQ. With V trimmed by 4 bases and J by 3 bases, 9 bases remained unmatched. The DNA of the CDR3 is TGCGCCAGCAGCCCGAGGACAGGGGGGGATCACTATGGCTACACCTTC. Protein product: CASSPRTGGDHYGYTF.

The chain recombines TRBV9 with TRBJ2-3, with 7 bases lining up with TRBD2. CDR1 SGDLS and CDR2 YYNGEE come from the germline V gene. This CDR3 is built from 15 residues. J gave up 7 bases and V 0 bases, and 8 bases lay outside the gene matches. In nucleotides, the CDR3 is TGTGCCAGCAGCGTAGATCGGGGGGTGCGGAATACGCAGTATTTT. This sequence encodes CASSVDRGVRNTQYF.

The chain uses TRBV5-6 and TRBJ1-1; tentatively, D is TRBD1 (6 bases). Germline lookup yields CDR1 SGHDT and CDR2 YYEEEE. This CDR3 region has 13 residues. V dropped 1 base and J dropped 7 bases, with 11 bases sitting between them. The CDR3 protein is CASSLWGQVEAFF. The CDR3 DNA sequence: TGTGCCAGCAGCTTGTGGGGGCAGGTTGAAGCTTTCTTT.

J is TRBJ2-1 and V is TRBV18; 9 positions agree with TRBD2. The CDR3 spans 15 residues. J gave up 4 bases and V 6 bases, and 7 bases lay outside the gene matches. Germline V gives CDR1 KGHSH, CDR2 LQKENI. CDR3 in amino acids: CASSPGLAPYNEQFF. CDR3 nucleotide sequence: TGTGCCAGCTCCCCAGGACTAGCGCCATACAATGAGCAGTTCTTC.

This clone was seen only a few times. CDR3 in amino acids: CASSARQGVETQYF. The CDR3 DNA follows: TGTGCCAGCAGCGCGAGACAGGGGGTAGAGACCCAGTACTTC. The V call is TRBV5-5, the J call TRBJ2-5; 9 positions agree with TRBD1. V shed 4 bases, J shed 4 bases, and the junction held 5 bases outside the gene matches. Germline lookup yields CDR1 SGHKS and CDR2 YYEKEE (reference sequence). This CDR3 region has 14 residues.

This clone was observed a single time. The V gene is TRBV5-1, the J gene TRBJ2-5; TRBD1 is a possible D gene (6 bases). The V end was cut by 5 bases, the J end by 5 bases, with 16 bases between. The germline V gene has CDR1 SGHRS and CDR2 YFSETQ. This CDR3 region has 14 residues. For the CDR3, the DNA is TGCGCCAGCAGACCAGGGGAGCTGAGGGAGACCCAGTACTTC. Amino acids: CASRPGELRETQYF.

The chain employs TRBV2 and TRBJ2-2; weak D call: TRBD2 (7 bases). The CDR3 is 14 amino acids. V lost 6 bases and J 0 bases, leaving 8 bases between the germline ends. From germline, CDR1 is SNHLY and CDR2 FYNNEI. The chain's CDR3 is CASRRGPNTGELFF. The CDR3 DNA sequence: TGTGCCAGCAGGCGGGGGCCGAACACCGGGGAGCTGTTTTTT.

The chain couples TRBV29-1 to TRBJ2-5, with TRBD1 as a possible D gene (6 bases). The CDR3 covers 13 residues. V was shortened by 8 bases and J by 3 bases, with 16 bases between the two germline ends. Germline CDR1 and CDR2: SQVTM and ANQGSEA. The DNA of the CDR3 is TGCAGCTCCTCCGGGGCAGGGGAAGAGACCCAGTACTTC. Translated: CSSSGAGEETQYF.

The chain couples TRBV29-1 to TRBJ1-1; D remains ambiguous. Trimming shortened V by 4 bases and J by 1 base, and 7 bases separated the two germline ends. The CDR3 has 12 residues. Germline lookup yields CDR1 SQVTM and CDR2 ANQGSEA. CDR3 sequence: CSVADKNTEAFF. The CDR3 bases are TGCAGCGTTGCAGACAAGAACACTGAAGCTTTCTTT.

The chain combines TRBV19 with TRBJ2-5; 9 bases fit TRBD2. The CDR3 contains 14 residues. J lost 2 bases, V lost 8 bases, and 6 bases had no gene match. Germline CDR1 reads LNHDA; CDR2 reads SQIVND (reference sequence). The CDR3 DNA sequence: TGTGCCAGTGGGGTGCTAGCGGGGCAAGAGACCCAGTACTTC. Encoded protein: CASGVLAGQETQYF.